This T cell receptor beta chain came from a study of vaccination and CD4 T cells after COVID-19. As for the study in general: Recovered patients in the cohort numbered six men and four women, two of them Hispanic. Post-diagnosis, post-COVID samples were collected after a median 101 days, ranging 35 to 161.

Notes on this clonotype: The antigen remains unidentified.

The Oncomine TCR Beta short-read assay sequenced DNA from cultured CD4+ T cells. Each CDR3 protein is one row after TCRdb ran MiXCR on the PCR reads. The data contain approximately 6,600 distinct CDR3 sequences, 22% of them singletons. Germline V gives CDR1 SGHTA, CDR2 FQGNSA. The CDR3 is 16 residues long. Trimming removed 4 bases from V and 4 bases from J, with 19 bases in between. Treatment denoted: roughly 11-day PBMC culture with coronavirus spike peptide pools or control peptides (ViraFEST assay). Scientists separated out CD4+ T cells through negative selection following 10 days in culture. V usage is TRBV7-2 and J usage is TRBJ1-1; tentatively, D is TRBD1 (6 bases). The clonotype was recovered from a human donor who had recovered from COVID-19. Specimen: CD4+ T cells from blood, cultured in vitro, collected after SARS-CoV-2 vaccination. DNA of the CDR3: TGTGCCAGCAGCTACTTCTTGGGGGGGGCAGGCACTGAAGCTTTCTTT. It yields the protein CASSYFLGGAGTEAFF.